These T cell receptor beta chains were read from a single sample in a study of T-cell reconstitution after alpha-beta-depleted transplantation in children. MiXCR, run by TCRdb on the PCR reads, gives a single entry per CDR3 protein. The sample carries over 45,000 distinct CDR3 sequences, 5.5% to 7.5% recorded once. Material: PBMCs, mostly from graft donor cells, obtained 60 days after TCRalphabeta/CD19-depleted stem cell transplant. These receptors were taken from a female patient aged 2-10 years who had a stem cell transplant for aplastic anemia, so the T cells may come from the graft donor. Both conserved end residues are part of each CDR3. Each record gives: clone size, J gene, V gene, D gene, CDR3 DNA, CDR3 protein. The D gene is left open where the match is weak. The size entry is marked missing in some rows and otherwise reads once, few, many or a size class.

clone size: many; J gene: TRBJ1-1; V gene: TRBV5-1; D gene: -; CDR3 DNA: TGCGCCAGCAGCCTCCAGTTGGGCACTGAAGCTTTCTTT; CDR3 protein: CASSLQLGTEAFF
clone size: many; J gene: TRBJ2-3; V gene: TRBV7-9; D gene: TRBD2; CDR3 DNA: TGTGCCAGCAGCTTAGAAGGCGGACTAGCCGAAACAGATACGCAGTATTTT; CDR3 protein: CASSLEGGLAETDTQYF
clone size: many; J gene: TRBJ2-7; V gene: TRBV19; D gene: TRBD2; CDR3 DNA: TGTGCCAGTAGTATAGGCGGGAGGACGTACGAGCAGTACTTC; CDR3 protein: CASSIGGRTYEQYF
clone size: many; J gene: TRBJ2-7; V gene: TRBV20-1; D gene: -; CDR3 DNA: TGCAGTGCTAGAGGGGGTAGTTGGGGGAACGAGCAGTACTTC; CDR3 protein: CSARGGSWGNEQYF
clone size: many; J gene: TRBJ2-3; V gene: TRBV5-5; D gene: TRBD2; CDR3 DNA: TGTGCCAGCAGCTCGACTAGCGGGAGCCCAGATACGCAGTATTTT; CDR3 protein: CASSSTSGSPDTQYF
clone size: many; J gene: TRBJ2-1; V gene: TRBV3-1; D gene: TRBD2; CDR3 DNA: TGTGCCAGCGGCGAGACTAGCGGGAGTAGCAATGAGCAGTTCTTC; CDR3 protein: CASGETSGSSNEQFF
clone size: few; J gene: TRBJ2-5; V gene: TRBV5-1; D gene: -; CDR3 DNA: TGCGCCAGCAGCTACCAAGGAAGGGGAGATGGGGGGGAGACCCAGTACTTC; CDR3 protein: CASSYQGRGDGGETQYF
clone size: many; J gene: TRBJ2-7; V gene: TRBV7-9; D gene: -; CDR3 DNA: TGTGCCAGCAGCCTCGGGGGAGGCCTTTCCTACGAGCAGTACTTC; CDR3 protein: CASSLGGGLSYEQYF
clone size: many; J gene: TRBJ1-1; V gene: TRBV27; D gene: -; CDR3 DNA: TGTGCCAGCAGTTTAACCCGGGGAACTGAAGCTTTCTTT; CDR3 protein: CASSLTRGTEAFF
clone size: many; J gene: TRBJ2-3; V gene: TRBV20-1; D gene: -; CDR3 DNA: TGCAGTGCTAGAGATGGGGGCAAGAGGCCCACAGATACGCAGTATTTT; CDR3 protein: CSARDGGKRPTDTQYF
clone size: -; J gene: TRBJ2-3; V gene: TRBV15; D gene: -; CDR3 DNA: TGTGCCACCAGCCGCTGGGTAGGCGGAGACGGCACAGATACGCAGTATTTT; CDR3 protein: CATSRWVGGDGTDTQYF
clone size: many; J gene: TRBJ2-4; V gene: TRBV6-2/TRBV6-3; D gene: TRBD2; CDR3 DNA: TGTGCCAGCAGTTACTCCTTGACTAGCGTCCTAAACATTCAGTACTTC; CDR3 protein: CASSYSLTSVLNIQYF
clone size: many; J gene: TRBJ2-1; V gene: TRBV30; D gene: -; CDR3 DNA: TGTGCCTGGAGTGACGTCGGGGGGACAACATACAATGAGCAGTTCTTC; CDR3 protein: CAWSDVGGTTYNEQFF
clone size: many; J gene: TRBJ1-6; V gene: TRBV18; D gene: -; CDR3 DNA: TGTGCCAGCTCACCACCGGGACTGGATAATTCACCCCTCCACTTT; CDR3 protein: CASSPPGLDNSPLHF
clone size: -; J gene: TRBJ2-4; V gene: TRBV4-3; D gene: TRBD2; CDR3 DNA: TGCGCCAGCAGCCAAGAGGTGGCTAGCGGGAACCTCGAGGACATTCAGTACTTC; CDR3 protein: CASSQEVASGNLEDIQYF
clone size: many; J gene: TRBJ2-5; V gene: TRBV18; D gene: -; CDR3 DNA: TGTGCCAGCTCACCACCGAGTTTGCAGCAAGAGACCCAGTACTTC; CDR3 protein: CASSPPSLQQETQYF